Each of the 15 T cell receptor beta chains below was sequenced from the same sample in a study of control samples from healthy donors and cancer patients. The table came from immunoSEQ multiplex PCR; TCRdb's copy has only in-frame clones and leaves some out. The sample lists some 140,000 clones; about 94% were seen once. The sequenced sample was blood. Every receptor here comes from a man aged 40-50 years in good health.

The chain uses TRBV6-6 and TRBJ2-1; weak D call: TRBD1 (6 bases). CDR3 length: 16 residues. From germline, CDR1 is MNHNY and CDR2 SVGAGI (reference sequence). Trimming took 7 bases from V and 0 from J, leaving 16 bases between them. The DNA for the CDR3 is TGTGCCAGCACCTCATCCACAGGGAGCTCCTACAATGAGCAGTTCTTC. This encodes CASTSSTGSSYNEQFF.

This clone was counted a single time. The chain couples TRBV5-1 to TRBJ2-5, with 7 bases matching TRBD1. Germline V CDR1 and CDR2: SGHRS, YFSETQ. With V trimmed by 4 bases and J by 5 bases, 5 bases remained unmatched. There are 13 residues in the CDR3. The CDR3: CASSKTGSETQYF. CDR3 coding DNA: TGCGCCAGCAGCAAGACAGGGAGTGAGACCCAGTACTTC.

The chain uses TRBV27 and TRBJ1-3, with TRBD1 matching over 10 bases. Trimming removed 5 bases from V and 0 bases from J; junction bases left unmatched: 10. This CDR3 comprises 18 residues. From germline, CDR1 is MNHEY and CDR2 SMNVEV (reference sequence). The CDR3 coding sequence is TGTGCCAGCAGTGGAGCCGGGACAGGGGTAGACTCTGGAAACACCATATATTTT. Translating gives CASSGAGTGVDSGNTIYF.

This chain joins TRBV5-1 and TRBJ1-2; 7 bases map to TRBD1. The CDR3 length is 17 residues. The trim removed 3 bases at V and 4 bases at J, leaving 15 bases unmatched. Germline V gives CDR1 SGHRS, CDR2 YFSETQ. CDR3 amino acids: CASSWGDSHSLFYGYTF. CDR3 DNA sequence: TGCGCCAGCAGCTGGGGGGACAGCCATTCCTTATTCTATGGCTACACCTTC.

J is TRBJ2-3 and V is TRBV24-1; 14 bases align to TRBD2. The germline V gene has CDR1 KGHDR and CDR2 SFDVKD. This CDR3 is built from 17 residues. V lost 4 bases and J lost 6; bases outside the gene matches: 8. The CDR3 loop is CATSDPGTSGGKDTQYF. In DNA form, the CDR3 reads TGTGCCACCAGTGACCCGGGGACTAGCGGGGGCAAGGATACGCAGTATTTT.

The chain carries TRBV6-5 and TRBJ2-2; TRBD1 matches 7 bases. Germline V gene sequence: CDR1 MNHEY, CDR2 SVGAGI. Unmatched junction bases numbered 2, after V lost 6 bases and J lost 4 bases. The CDR3 runs 13 residues. CDR3 residues: CASRRQGTGELFF. CDR3 in DNA: TGTGCCAGCAGGCGACAGGGCACCGGGGAGCTGTTTTTT.

This chain connects TRBV29-1 to TRBJ2-1, with D possibly TRBD2 on 5 matching bases. Trimming stripped 6 bases from V and 2 bases from J, with 17 bases between. There are 15 residues in the CDR3. CDR1 SQVTM and CDR2 ANQGSEA come from the germline V gene. DNA of the CDR3: TGCAGCGTAGTAGACCGACGGGGTCCCTACAATGAGCAGTTCTTC. Translation gives CSVVDRRGPYNEQFF.

This clone was recorded only once. The rearrangement links TRBV19 to TRBJ1-5; TRBD1 agrees at 8 bases. The length of the CDR3 is 15 residues. The germline V gene has CDR1 LNHDA and CDR2 SQIVND (reference sequence). The V and J ends lost 6 bases and 0 bases, in that order; junction bases with no gene match: 4. CDR3 sequence reads: CASRGQAYSNQPQHF. CDR3 nucleotides: TGTGCCAGTAGGGGACAGGCTTATAGCAATCAGCCCCAGCATTTT. The full variable domain, completed using reference TRBV19 and TRBJ1-5, is DGGITQSPKYLFRKEGQNVTLSCEQNLNHDAMYWYRQDPGQGLRLIYYSQIVNDFQKGDIAEGYSVSREKKESFPLTVTSAQKNPTAFYLCASRGQAYSNQPQHFGDGTRLSIL.

The chain employs TRBV7-9 and TRBJ1-2; TRBD1 is a possible D gene (5 bases). The ends were cut back, 1 base at V and 4 bases at J, with 13 bases in the middle. CDR1 is SEHNR, CDR2 FQNEAQ, per germline (reference sequence). The CDR3 has 15 amino acids. The DNA of the CDR3 is TGTGCCAGCAGCTTAGTCCTGGGGCCCGTCTATGGCTACACCTTC. This sequence encodes CASSLVLGPVYGYTF.

In nucleotides, the CDR3 is TGTGCCAGCAGATTTGGTGCGGAGGACATTAGTGGCCCGAACACTGAAGCTTTCTTT. Translation: CASRFGAEDISGPNTEAFF. The J gene is TRBJ1-1, the V gene TRBV28; D perhaps matches TRBD1 (5 bases). The CDR3 runs 19 residues. V shed 6 bases and J shed 1 base, with 27 bases lying between them. Germline V gene sequence: CDR1 MDHEN, CDR2 SYDVKM.

The chain carries TRBV6-5 and TRBJ1-1; no definite D call. Germline-derived CDR1 and CDR2 are MNHEY and SVGAGI. Trimming left V 0 bases short and J 4 bases short, with 12 bases between. CDR3 size: 15 residues. The CDR3 sequence is CASSYSRWASTEAFF. In DNA form, the CDR3 reads TGTGCCAGCAGTTACTCGAGGTGGGCGAGCACTGAAGCTTTCTTT.

The chain carries TRBV2 and TRBJ1-4; D is ambiguous. The CDR3 loop spans 14 amino acids. V shed 7 bases and J shed 2 bases, with 11 bases lying between them. Per germline, CDR1 SNHLY and CDR2 FYNNEI. The CDR3 sequence: CASKSLRTNEKLFF. CDR3 DNA sequence: TGTGCCAGCAAGTCTCTACGGACTAATGAAAAACTGTTTTTT.

This sequence joins TRBV24-1 and TRBJ1-1, with D unresolved. The germline V gene has CDR1 KGHDR and CDR2 SFDVKD. The V gene lost 7 bases and the J gene lost 4 bases, with 9 bases spanning the gap. This CDR3 comprises 12 residues. The CDR3: CATRDPGTEAFF. The CDR3 coding sequence is TGTGCCACCAGAGATCCGGGCACTGAAGCTTTCTTT.

V usage is TRBV29-1 and J usage is TRBJ1-2, with D unclear. V was shortened by 4 bases and J by 3 bases, with 9 bases between the two germline ends. The CDR3 totals 12 residues. The germline CDR1 and CDR2 sequences are SQVTM and ANQGSEA. The CDR3 region is CSVAGDYYGYTF. CDR3 DNA: TGCAGCGTTGCTGGGGATTACTATGGCTACACCTTC.

J is TRBJ1-1 and V is TRBV28; TRBD1 is a possible D gene (5 bases). The germline V and J ends were trimmed by 9 bases and 8 bases, with 22 bases remaining between them. The CDR3 covers 14 residues. The V gene's germline CDR1 is MDHEN and CDR2 SYDVKM. CDR3 sequence reads: CASNFPGGDGEAFF. CDR3 DNA: TGTGCCAGTAACTTTCCTGGGGGGGACGGGGAAGCTTTCTTT.